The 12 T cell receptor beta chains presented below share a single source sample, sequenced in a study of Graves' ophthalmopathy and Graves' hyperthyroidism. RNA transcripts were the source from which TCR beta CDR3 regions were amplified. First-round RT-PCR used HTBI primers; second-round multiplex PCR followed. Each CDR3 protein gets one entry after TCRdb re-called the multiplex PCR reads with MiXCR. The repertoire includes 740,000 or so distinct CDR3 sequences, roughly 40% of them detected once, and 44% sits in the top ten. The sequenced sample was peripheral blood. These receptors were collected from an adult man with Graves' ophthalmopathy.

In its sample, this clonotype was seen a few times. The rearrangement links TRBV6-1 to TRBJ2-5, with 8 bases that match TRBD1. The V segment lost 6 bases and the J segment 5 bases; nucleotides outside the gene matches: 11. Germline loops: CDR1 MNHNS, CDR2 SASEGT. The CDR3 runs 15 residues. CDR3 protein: CASRHQTGAWETQYF. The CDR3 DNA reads TGTGCCAGCAGACACCAGACAGGGGCCTGGGAGACCCAGTACTTC.

This CDR3 is CASSLDRLGEQYF. CDR3 nucleotides: TGTGCCAGCAGCTTAGATCGGCTCGGGGAGCAGTACTTC. The J gene is TRBJ2-7, the V gene TRBV11-2; D is uncertain. V dropped 0 bases and J dropped 7 bases, with 10 bases sitting between them. CDR1 is SGHAT and CDR2 is FQNNGV in the germline V gene. This CDR3 region has 13 residues. Drawing the rest from reference TRBV11-2 and TRBJ2-7, the complete variable domain is EAGVAQSPRYKIIEKRQSVAFWCNPISGHATLYWYQQILGQGPKLLIQFQNNGVVDDSQLPKDRFSAERLKGVDSTLKIQPAKLEDSAVYLCASSLDRLGEQYFGPGTRLTVT.

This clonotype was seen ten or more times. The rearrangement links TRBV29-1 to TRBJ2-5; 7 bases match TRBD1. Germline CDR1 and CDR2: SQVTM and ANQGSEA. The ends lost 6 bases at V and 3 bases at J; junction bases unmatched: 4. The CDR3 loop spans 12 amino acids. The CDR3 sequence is CSVVDREETQYF. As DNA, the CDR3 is TGCAGCGTCGTAGACAGGGAAGAGACCCAGTACTTC. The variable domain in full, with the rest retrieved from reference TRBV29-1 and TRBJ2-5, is SAVISQKPSRDICQRGTSLTIQCQVDSQVTMMFWYRQQPGQSLTLIATANQGSEATYESGFVIDKFPISRPNLTFSTLTVSNMSPEDSSIYLCSVVDREETQYFGPGTRLLVL.

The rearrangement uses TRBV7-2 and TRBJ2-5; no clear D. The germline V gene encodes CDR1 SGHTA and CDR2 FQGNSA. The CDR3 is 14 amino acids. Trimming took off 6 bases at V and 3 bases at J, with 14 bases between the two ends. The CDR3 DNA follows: TGTGCCAGCAGACCCCGACTTGGCAAAGAGACCCAGTACTTC. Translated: CASRPRLGKETQYF.

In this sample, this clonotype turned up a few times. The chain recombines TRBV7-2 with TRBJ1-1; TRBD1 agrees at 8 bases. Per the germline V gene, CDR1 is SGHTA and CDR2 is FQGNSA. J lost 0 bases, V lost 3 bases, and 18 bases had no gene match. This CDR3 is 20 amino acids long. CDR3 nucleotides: TGTGCCAGCAGCTTTTTCCCCACCCGGGTTGGACAGGGCCTGAACACTGAAGCTTTCTTT. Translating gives CASSFFPTRVGQGLNTEAFF.

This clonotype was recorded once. The CDR3 DNA reads TGCAGTGCTGTATTGGACAGGGAGTACGAGCATTTT. Residues: CSAVLDREYEHF. The chain is built from TRBV20-1 and TRBJ1-5, with 8 bases aligning to TRBD1. The trim removed 5 bases at V and 14 bases at J, leaving 11 bases unmatched. Germline lookup yields CDR1 DFQATT and CDR2 SNEGSKA (reference sequence). This CDR3 is built from 12 residues.

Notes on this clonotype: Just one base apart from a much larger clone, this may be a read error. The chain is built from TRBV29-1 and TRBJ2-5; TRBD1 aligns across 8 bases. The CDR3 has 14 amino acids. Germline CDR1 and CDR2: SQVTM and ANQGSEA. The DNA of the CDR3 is TGCAGCGTTGAAGGGCAGGGGGCGGAAGAGACCCAGTGCTTC. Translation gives CSVEGQGAEETQCF.

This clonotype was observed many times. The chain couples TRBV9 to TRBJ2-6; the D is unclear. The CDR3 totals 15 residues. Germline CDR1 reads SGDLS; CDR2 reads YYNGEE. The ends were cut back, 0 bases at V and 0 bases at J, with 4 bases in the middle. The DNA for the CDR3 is TGTGCCAGCAGCGTAGAGGGCTCTGGGGCCAACGTCCTGACTTTC. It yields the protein CASSVEGSGANVLTF.

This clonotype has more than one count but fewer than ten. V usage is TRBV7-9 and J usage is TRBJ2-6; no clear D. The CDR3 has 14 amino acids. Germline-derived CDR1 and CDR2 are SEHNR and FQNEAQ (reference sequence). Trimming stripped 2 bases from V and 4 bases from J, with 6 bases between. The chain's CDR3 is CASSLWGGANVLTF. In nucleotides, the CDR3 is TGTGCCAGCAGCTTATGGGGAGGGGCCAACGTCCTGACTTTC.

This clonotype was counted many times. In DNA, the CDR3 is TGCAGCGCCGATGGGTCAGCGGCGAAGACCCAGTACTTC. It codes for CSADGSAAKTQYF. The chain is built from TRBV29-1 and TRBJ2-5, with D tentatively TRBD2 (5 bases). CDR3 size: 13 residues. Trimming removed 7 bases at V and 6 bases at J, with 18 bases between. The germline V gene has CDR1 SQVTM and CDR2 ANQGSEA.

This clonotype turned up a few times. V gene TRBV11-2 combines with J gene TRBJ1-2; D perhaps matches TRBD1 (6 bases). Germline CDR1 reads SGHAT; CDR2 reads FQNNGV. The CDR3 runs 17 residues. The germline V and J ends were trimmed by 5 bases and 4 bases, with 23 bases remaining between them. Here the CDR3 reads CASSIKPGTKAGYGYTF. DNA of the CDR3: TGTGCCAGCAGCATTAAACCGGGGACAAAGGCGGGCTATGGCTACACCTTC.

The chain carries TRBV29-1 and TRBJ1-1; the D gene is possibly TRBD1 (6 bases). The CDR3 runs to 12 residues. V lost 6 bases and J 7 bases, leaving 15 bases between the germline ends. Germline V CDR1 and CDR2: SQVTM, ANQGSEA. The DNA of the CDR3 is TGCAGCGTGCAGACCGGGACACTTGAAGCTTTCTTT. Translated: CSVQTGTLEAFF.